The clone carrying this TCR beta chain was recorded a few times. These data are taken from a study of control samples from healthy donors and cancer patients. Germline V gives CDR1 SNHLY, CDR2 FYNNEI. The CDR3 contains 13 residues. With V trimmed by 4 bases and J by 1 base, 0 bases remained unmatched. Repertoires were generated with immunoSEQ multiplex PCR, while TCRdb's copy carries only in-frame clones and drops some. Of around 110,000 clones listed, roughly 92% were seen once; the top ten hold roughly 2.7%. The chain has TRBV2 and TRBJ2-5; 7 nucleotides line up with TRBD2. This sequence originates from a man younger than 40 in good health. The sequencing input was blood. In DNA form, the CDR3 reads TGTGCCAGCAGTGCTAGCGGCCAAGAGACCCAGTACTTC. Translating it yields CASSASGQETQYF.